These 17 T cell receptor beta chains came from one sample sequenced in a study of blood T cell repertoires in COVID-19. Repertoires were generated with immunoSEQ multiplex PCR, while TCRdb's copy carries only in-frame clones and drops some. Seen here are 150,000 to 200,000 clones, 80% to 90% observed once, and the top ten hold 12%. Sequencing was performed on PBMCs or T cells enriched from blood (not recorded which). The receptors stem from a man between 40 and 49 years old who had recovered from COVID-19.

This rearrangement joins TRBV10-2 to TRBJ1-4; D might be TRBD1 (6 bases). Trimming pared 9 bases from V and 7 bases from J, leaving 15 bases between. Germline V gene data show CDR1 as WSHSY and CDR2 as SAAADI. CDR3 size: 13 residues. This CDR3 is CASFRGLGEKLFF. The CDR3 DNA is TGCGCCAGTTTCAGGGGTCTGGGTGAAAAACTGTTTTTT.

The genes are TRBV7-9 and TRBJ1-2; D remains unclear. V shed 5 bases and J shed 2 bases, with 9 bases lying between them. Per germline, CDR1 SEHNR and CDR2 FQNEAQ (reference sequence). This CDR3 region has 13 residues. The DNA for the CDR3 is TGTGCCAGCAGCCCTTCGTCCAACTATGGCTACACCTTC. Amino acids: CASSPSSNYGYTF.

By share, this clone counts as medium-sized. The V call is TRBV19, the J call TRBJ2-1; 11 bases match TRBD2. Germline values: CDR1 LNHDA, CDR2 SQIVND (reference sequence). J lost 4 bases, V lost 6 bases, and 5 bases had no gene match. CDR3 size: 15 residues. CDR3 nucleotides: TGTGCCAGTAGGGAGGGACTAGCGGTGTACAATGAGCAGTTCTTC. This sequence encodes CASREGLAVYNEQFF.

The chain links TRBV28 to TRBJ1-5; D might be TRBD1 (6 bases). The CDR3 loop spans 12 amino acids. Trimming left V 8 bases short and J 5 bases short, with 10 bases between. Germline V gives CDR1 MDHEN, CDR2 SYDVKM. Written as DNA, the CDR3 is TGTGCCAGCGAACAGGGAGATCAGCCCCAGCATTTT. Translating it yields CASEQGDQPQHF.

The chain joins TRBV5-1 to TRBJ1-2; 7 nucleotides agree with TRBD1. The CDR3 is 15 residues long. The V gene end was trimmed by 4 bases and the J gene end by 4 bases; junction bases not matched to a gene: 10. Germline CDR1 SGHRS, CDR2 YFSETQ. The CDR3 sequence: CASSATGQSFYGYTF. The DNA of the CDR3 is TGCGCCAGCAGCGCGACGGGACAGTCATTCTATGGCTACACCTTC.

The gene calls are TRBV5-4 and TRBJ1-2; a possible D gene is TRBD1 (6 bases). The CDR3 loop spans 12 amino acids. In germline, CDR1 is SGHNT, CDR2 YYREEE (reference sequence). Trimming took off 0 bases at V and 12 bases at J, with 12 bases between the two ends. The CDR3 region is CASSLVQGTDTF. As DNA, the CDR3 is TGTGCCAGCAGCTTGGTTCAGGGGACCGACACCTTC.

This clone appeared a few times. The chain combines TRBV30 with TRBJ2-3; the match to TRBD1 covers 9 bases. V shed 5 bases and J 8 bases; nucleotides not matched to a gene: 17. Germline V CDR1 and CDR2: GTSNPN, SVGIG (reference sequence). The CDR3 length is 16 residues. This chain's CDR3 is CAWSLRRDRVMGTQYF. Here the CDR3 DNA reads TGTGCCTGGTCCCTCCGCCGGGACAGGGTGATGGGTACGCAGTATTTT.

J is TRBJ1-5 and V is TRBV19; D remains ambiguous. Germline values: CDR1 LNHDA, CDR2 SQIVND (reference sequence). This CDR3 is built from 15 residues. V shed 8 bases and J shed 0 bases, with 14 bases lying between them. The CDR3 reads CASVARVLSNQPQHF. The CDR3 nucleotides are TGTGCCAGTGTGGCCCGGGTCCTTAGCAATCAGCCCCAGCATTTT.

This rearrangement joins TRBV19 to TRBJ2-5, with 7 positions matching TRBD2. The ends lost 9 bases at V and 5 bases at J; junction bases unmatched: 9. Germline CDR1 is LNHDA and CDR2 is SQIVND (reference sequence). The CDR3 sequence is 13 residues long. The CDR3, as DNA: TGTGCCAGCACTAGGGCGCGGGGGGAGACCCAGTACTTC. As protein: CASTRARGETQYF. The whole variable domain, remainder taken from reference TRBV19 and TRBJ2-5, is DGGITQSPKYLFRKEGQNVTLSCEQNLNHDAMYWYRQDPGQGLRLIYYSQIVNDFQKGDIAEGYSVSREKKESFPLTVTSAQKNPTAFYLCASTRARGETQYFGPGTRLLVL.

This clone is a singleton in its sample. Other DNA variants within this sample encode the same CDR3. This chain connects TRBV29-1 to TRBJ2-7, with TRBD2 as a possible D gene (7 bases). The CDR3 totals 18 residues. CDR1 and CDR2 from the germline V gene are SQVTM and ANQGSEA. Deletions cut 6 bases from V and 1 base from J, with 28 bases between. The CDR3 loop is CSVGWGGRREDGSYEQYV. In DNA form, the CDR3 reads TGCAGCGTCGGGTGGGGGGGCCGCAGGGAAGACGGATCCTACGAGCAGTACGTC.

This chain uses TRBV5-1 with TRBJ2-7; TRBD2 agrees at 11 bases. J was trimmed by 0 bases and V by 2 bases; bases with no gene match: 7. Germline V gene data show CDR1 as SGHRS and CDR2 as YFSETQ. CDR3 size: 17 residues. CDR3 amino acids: CASSLGLAGTFSYEQYF. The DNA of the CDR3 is TGCGCCAGCAGCTTAGGACTAGCGGGCACCTTCTCCTACGAGCAGTACTTC. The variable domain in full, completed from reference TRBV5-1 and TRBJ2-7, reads KAGVTQTPRYLIKTRGQQVTLSCSPISGHRSVSWYQQTPGQGLQFLFEYFSETQRNKGNFPGRFSGRQFSNSRSEMNVSTLELGDSALYLCASSLGLAGTFSYEQYFGPGTRLTVT.

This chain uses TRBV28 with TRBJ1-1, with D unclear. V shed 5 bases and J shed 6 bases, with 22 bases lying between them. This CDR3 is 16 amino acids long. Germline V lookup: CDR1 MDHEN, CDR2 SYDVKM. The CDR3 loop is CASSLPRGRDGSEAFF. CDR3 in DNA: TGTGCCAGCAGTCTGCCAAGAGGGAGGGATGGATCTGAAGCTTTCTTT.

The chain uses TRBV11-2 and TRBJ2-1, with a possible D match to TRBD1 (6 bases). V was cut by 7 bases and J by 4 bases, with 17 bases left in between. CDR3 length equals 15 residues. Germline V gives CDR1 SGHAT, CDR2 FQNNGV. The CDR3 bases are TGTGCCAGCACCAAAGGGGCAGGGGCGTACAATGAGCAGTTCTTC. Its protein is CASTKGAGAYNEQFF.

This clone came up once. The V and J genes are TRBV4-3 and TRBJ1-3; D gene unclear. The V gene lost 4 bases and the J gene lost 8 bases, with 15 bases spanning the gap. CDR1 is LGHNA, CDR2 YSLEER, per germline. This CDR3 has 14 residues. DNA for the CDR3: TGCGCCAGCAGCCGGAAGCTTTTCGAGGACACCATATATTTT. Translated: CASSRKLFEDTIYF.

CDR3 in amino acids: CASSLAGGYTF. CDR3 nucleotide sequence: TGTGCCAGCAGTTTAGCCGGTGGCTACACCTTC. J is TRBJ1-2 and V is TRBV12-3 or TRBV12-4; no reliable D call. The CDR3 runs to 11 residues. Deletions cut 0 bases from V and 7 bases from J, with 3 bases between.

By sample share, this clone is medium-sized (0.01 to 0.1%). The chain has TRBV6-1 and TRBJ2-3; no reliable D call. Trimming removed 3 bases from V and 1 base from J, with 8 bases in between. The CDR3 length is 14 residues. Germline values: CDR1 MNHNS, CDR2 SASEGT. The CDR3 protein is CASSELVGTDTQYF. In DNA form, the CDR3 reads TGTGCCAGCAGTGAGTTGGTAGGCACAGATACGCAGTATTTT.

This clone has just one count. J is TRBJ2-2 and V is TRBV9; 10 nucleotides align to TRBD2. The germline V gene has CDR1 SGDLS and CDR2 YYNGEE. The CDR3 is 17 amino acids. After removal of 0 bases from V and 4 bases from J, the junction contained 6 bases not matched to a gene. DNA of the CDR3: TGTGCCAGCAGCGTAGTCCCTAGCGGGGGATTCACCGGGGAGCTGTTTTTT. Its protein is CASSVVPSGGFTGELFF.